This T cell receptor beta chain was found in a study of blood T cell repertoires in COVID-19. Looking at the study overall: Spain, Italy and the United States supplied samples that represented acute and convalescent COVID-19.

Those enrolled, adults aged roughly 18 to 100 years, came from about two dozen US areas. Researchers sorted participants into cohorts using their self-reported clinical history. Exposed participants encountered a COVID-19 case during the 2 weeks preceding study entry. The CDR3 runs to 11 residues. Germline V CDR1 and CDR2: SNHLY, FYNNEI. Trimming shortened V by 6 bases and J by 6 bases, and 8 bases separated the two germline ends. Data came from immunoSEQ multiplex PCR; TCRdb stores just in-frame clones and leaves some out. The profile shows some 190,000 clones, nearly 80% of them singletons. This chain connects TRBV2 to TRBJ1-1; no definite D call. Sample: PBMCs or T cells enriched from blood (not recorded which). The TCR was taken from a man in his fifties or sixties who had been exposed to COVID-19. CDR3: CASSPYAEAFF. In DNA form, the CDR3 reads TGTGCCAGCAGCCCCTACGCTGAAGCTTTCTTT. The variable domain in full, completed from reference TRBV2 and TRBJ1-1, reads EPEVTQTPSHQVTQMGQEVILRCVPISNHLYFYWYRQILGQKVEFLVSFYNNEISEKSEIFDDQFSVERPDGSNFTLKIRSTKLEDSAMYFCASSPYAEAFFGQGTRLTVV.